This TCR beta chain was documented in a study of T cell changes during pregnancy in multiple sclerosis. The protocol was immunoSEQ multiplex PCR, while the TCRdb copy is restricted to in-frame clones and leaves out a portion. The repertoire holds 55,000 to 65,000 clones, roughly 93% seen once, with about 1.7% in the top ten. The sample here was peripheral blood, taken after pregnancy. The TCR sequence derives from a female donor with multiple sclerosis, enrolled in a pregnancy study.

This chain's CDR3 is CASSEQGTSGSHEQYF. The CDR3 DNA follows: TGTGCCAGCAGTGAGCAGGGGACTAGCGGGAGCCACGAGCAGTACTTC. The gene calls are TRBV27 and TRBJ2-7; 14 bases line up with TRBD2. Germline V CDR1 and CDR2: MNHEY, SMNVEV (reference sequence). The CDR3 loop spans 16 amino acids. The V gene end was trimmed by 5 bases and the J gene end by 5 bases; junction bases not matched to a gene: 8.